This T cell receptor (beta chain) was sequenced during a study of T cell responses to AZD1222 COVID-19 vaccine (dated by TCRdb to 2020 to 2023). About the investigation overall: A total of just over 230 trial participants underwent TCR sequencing, of whom about 200 received two doses of AZD1222 and 26 received two doses of the MenACWY control vaccine. Trial participants were enrolled by age into 18-55, 56-69 and 70-plus year subgroups, with around 140, 26 and 57 TCR-sequenced participants respectively.

The time point label, as the study defines it: about 28 days (+/-7) after the second vaccine dose. AZD1222 recipients with second doses at about 4 weeks or about 12 weeks were pooled, because spike-specific TCR depth and breadth did not differ between schedules. Vaccinee samples were obtained from the UK trials COV001 and COV002, which included a single-blind randomized controlled phase 2/3 trial of AZD1222 (ChAdOx1 nCoV-19) in healthy adults. For TCRbeta chain sequencing, PBMC samples from trial participants were taken at day 0 and at day 28 after the second dose. From its cysteine to its phenylalanine, the CDR3 spans 15 amino acids. Just the 45-base CDR3 DNA is kept, in frame starting at base 1. CDR1 MGHDK and CDR2 SYGVNS are derived from the germline V gene. V has 1 base trimmed and J has 6 bases trimmed; junction bases matching no gene number 2. Concerning this clone: Its binding antigen is unknown. Base quality data are lacking; no much larger clone is found one base away.

What the work shows at the level of the full study, not this receptor alone: Most participants were white British and females outnumbered males, and the authors suggested that clonal diversity may have been underestimated. The 56-69-year group was small, and its depth increase did not reach significance, likely because of low power. Conclusions about previously exposed vaccinees were limited because only 6 or 7 AZD1222 recipients were SARS-CoV-2 seropositive at baseline. No day 14 peak-response samples were available, so repertoires were characterized only after the peak T cell response. Spike-specific TCR breadth and depth rose significantly after two AZD1222 doses compared with day 0 and with MenACWY recipients. CD4 TCRs associated with the vaccine covered the entire spike protein, and the dominant responses were in regions 160-218 and 743-854. Nearly half of unique spike-specific TCRs reportedly recognized epitopes outside regions mutated in the B.1.351 and B.1.1.7 variants.

The CDR3 regions of human TCRbeta chains were analyzed by immunosequencing. In the paper's pipeline: TCRs in the repertoires were compared against a reference library of SARS-CoV-2-specific TCRs that had been generated with the MIRA antigen-specificity platform. Breadth was defined as the fraction of unique TCRs that were SARS-CoV-2-associated. Depth was defined as the fraction of total T cells that were SARS-CoV-2-associated. Each spike-specific TCR was assigned to its reactive spike region and to a CD4 or CD8 class using the MIRA data. Log10-transformed breadth and depth values were compared by one-way ANOVA with Sidak's multiple comparisons tests. TCRdb obtained this table from immuneACCESS and retained in-frame rearrangements with V and J assigned. These tables miss some clones; where compared with another copy, unresolved V genes account for less than half of the shortfall, and the remainder is unexplained. The V and J calls and the clone size are those of that table, but D and trimming were determined from the DNA. This sample has roughly 200,000 clones in its table, and about nine tenths of those were observed once. Over 1.5% of the sample lies in the top ten.

The source was peripheral blood, collected 28 days after the second AZD1222 dose. The receptor chain draws on TRBV25-1 and TRBJ1-6; TRBD1 matches 8 bases in the middle. This TCR came from an adult who received the AZD1222 COVID-19 vaccine. The CDR3 protein sequence reads: CASSEWGTGNSPLHF. The DNA sequence is as follows: TGTGCCAGCAGTGAATGGGGGACAGGTAATTCACCCCTCCACTTT.